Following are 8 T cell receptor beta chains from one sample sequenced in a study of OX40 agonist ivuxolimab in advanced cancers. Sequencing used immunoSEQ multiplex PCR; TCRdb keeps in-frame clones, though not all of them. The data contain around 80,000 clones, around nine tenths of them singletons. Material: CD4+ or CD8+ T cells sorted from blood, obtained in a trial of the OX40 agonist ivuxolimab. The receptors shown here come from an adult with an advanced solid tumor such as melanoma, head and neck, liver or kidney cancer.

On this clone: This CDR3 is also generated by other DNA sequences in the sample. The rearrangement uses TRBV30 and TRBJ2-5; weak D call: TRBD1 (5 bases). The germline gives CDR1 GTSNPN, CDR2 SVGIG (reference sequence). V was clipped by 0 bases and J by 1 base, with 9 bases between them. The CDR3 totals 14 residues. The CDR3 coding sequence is TGTGCCTGGAGTGTGGGTGGGGCCCAAGAGACCCAGTACTTC. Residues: CAWSVGGAQETQYF.

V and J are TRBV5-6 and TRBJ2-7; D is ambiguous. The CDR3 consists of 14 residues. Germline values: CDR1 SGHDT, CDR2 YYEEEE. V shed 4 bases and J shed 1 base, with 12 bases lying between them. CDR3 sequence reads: CASSDWSVSYEQYF. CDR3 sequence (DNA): TGTGCCAGCAGCGACTGGTCGGTGTCCTACGAGCAGTACTTC.

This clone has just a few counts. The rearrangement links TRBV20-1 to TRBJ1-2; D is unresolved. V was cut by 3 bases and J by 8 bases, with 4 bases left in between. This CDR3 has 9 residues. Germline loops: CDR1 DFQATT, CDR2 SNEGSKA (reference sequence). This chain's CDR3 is CSASRGYTF. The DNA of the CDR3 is TGCAGTGCTAGCAGGGGCTACACCTTC.

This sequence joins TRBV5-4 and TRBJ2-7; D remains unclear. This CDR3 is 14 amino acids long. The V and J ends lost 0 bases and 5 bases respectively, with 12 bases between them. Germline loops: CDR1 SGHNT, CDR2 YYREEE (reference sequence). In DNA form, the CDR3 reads TGTGCCAGCAGCTTGGATCTGGGTGACAACGAGCAGTACTTC. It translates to CASSLDLGDNEQYF.

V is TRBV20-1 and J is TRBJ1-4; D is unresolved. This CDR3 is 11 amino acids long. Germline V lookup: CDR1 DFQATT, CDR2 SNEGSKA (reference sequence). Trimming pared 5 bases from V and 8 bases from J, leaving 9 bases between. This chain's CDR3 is CSAVKREKLFF. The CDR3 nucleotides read TGCAGTGCTGTCAAGAGGGAAAAACTGTTTTTT.

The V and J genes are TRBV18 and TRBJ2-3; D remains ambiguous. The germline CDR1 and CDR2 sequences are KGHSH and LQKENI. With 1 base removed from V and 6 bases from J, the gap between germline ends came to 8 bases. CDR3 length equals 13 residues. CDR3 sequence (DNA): TGTGCCAGCTCACCACGTCCTAGTGATACGCAGTATTTT. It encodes CASSPRPSDTQYF.

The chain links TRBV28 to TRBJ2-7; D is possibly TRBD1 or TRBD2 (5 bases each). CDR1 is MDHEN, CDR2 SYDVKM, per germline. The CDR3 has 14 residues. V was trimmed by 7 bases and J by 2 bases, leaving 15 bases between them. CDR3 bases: TGTGCCAGCATCCCCGGGACGGAGCCCTACGAGCAGTACTTC. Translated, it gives CASIPGTEPYEQYF.

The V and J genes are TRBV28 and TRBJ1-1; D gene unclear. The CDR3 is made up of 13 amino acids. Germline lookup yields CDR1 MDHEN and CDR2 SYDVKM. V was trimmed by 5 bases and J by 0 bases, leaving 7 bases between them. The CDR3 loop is CASSPPLNTEAFF. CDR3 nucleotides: TGTGCCAGCAGTCCCCCCCTGAACACTGAAGCTTTCTTT. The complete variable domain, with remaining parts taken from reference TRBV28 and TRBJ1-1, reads DVKVTQSSRYLVKRTGEKVFLECVQDMDHENMFWYRQDPGLGLRLIYFSYDVKMKEKGDIPEGYSVSREKKERFSLILESASTNQTSMYLCASSPPLNTEAFFGQGTRLTVV.